This entry describes one TCR beta chain. The data were produced by immunoSEQ multiplex PCR, yet TCRdb's version contains in-frame clones alone and is incomplete. This table has some 75,000 clones, around 93% appearing once. The CDR3 sequence is 16 residues long. Germline V gene sequence: CDR1 SGHRS, CDR2 YFSETQ. J lost 4 bases, V lost 4 bases, and 9 bases had no gene match. Time point: peripheral blood 6 weeks after treatment start. This entry is derived from a study of PD-L1 blockade in urothelial cancer. Study at large: In the patient group, about 90% of the roughly 29 were males with bladder-origin urothelial cancer. A median of about 140,000 T cells was found in the blood samples. The authors examined blood 3 weeks (second dose) and 6 weeks after treatment start.

V is TRBV5-1 and J is TRBJ2-3, with 10 nucleotides matching TRBD1. This sequence originates from an elderly woman with urothelial cancer. This specimen consisted of PBMCs, obtained around atezolizumab (anti-PD-L1) treatment. CDR3 sequence reads: CASSPQTGGGADTQYF. CDR3 in DNA: TGCGCCAGCAGCCCCCAGACAGGGGGCGGCGCAGATACGCAGTATTTT. Full variable domain (outside the CDR3, taken from reference TRBV5-1 and TRBJ2-3): KAGVTQTPRYLIKTRGQQVTLSCSPISGHRSVSWYQQTPGQGLQFLFEYFSETQRNKGNFPGRFSGRQFSNSRSEMNVSTLELGDSALYLCASSPQTGGGADTQYFGPGTRLTVL.